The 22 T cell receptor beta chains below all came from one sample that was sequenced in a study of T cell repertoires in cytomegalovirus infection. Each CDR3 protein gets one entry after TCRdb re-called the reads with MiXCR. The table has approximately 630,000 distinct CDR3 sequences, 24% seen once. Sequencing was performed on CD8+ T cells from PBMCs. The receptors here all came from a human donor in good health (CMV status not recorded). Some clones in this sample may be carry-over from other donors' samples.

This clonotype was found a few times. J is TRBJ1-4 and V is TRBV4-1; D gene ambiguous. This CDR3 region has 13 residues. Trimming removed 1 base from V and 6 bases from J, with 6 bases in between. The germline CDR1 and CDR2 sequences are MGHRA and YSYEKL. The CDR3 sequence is CASSQGHYEKLFF. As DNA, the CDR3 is TGCGCCAGCAGCCAAGGACATTATGAAAAACTGTTTTTT.

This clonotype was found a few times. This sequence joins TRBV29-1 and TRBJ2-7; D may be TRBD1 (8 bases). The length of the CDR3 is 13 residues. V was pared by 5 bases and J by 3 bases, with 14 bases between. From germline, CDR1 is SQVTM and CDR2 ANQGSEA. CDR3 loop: CSVMTGEGYEQYF. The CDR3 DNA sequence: TGCAGCGTTATGACAGGGGAGGGCTACGAGCAGTACTTC.

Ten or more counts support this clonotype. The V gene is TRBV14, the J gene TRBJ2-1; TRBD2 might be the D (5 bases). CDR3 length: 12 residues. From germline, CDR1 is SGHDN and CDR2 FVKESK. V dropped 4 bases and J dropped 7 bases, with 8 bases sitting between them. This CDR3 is CASSPSFNEQFF. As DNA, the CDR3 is TGTGCCAGCAGCCCTAGCTTTAATGAGCAGTTCTTC. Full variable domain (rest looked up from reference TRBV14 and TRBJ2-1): EAGVTQFPSHSVIEKGQTVTLRCDPISGHDNLYWYRRVMGKEIKFLLHFVKESKQDESGMPNNRFLAERTGGTYSTLKVQPAELEDSGVYFCASSPSFNEQFFGPGTRLTVL.

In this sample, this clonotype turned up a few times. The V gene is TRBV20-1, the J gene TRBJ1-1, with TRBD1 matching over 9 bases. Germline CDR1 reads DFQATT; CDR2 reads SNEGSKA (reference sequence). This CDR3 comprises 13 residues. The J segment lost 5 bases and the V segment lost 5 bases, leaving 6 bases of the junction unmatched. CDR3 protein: CSASDRGTTEAFF. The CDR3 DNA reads TGCAGTGCTTCGGACAGGGGAACGACTGAAGCTTTCTTT.

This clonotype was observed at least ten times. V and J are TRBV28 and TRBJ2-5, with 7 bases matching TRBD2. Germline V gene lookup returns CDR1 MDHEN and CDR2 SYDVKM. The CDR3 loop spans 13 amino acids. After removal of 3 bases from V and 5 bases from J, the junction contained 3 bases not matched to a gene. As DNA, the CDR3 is TGTGCCAGCAGTTTTCAGGGAGGGGAGACCCAGTACTTC. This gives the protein CASSFQGGETQYF.

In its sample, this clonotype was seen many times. CDR3 sequence: CASSFPTGGLGNEQFF. As DNA, the CDR3 is TGTGCCAGCAGTTTCCCGACAGGGGGCTTAGGCAATGAGCAGTTCTTC. J is TRBJ2-1 and V is TRBV6-5; 10 bases map to TRBD1. CDR1 and CDR2 (germline): MNHEY, SVGAGI. The CDR3 covers 16 residues. After removal of 4 bases from V and 6 bases from J, the junction contained 9 bases not matched to a gene.

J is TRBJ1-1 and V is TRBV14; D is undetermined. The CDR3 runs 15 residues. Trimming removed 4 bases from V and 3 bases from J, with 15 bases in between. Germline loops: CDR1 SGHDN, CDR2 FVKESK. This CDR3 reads CASSPGMWRHTEAFF. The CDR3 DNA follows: TGTGCCAGCAGCCCGGGGATGTGGCGTCACACTGAAGCTTTCTTT.

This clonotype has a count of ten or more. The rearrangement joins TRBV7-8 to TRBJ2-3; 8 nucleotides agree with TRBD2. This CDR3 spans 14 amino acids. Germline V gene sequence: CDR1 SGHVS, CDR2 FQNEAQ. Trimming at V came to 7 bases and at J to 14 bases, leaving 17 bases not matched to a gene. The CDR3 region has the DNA TGTGCCAGCACGAGCGGGGGCCCCCCCAACGCGGGGTATTTT. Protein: CASTSGGPPNAGYF.

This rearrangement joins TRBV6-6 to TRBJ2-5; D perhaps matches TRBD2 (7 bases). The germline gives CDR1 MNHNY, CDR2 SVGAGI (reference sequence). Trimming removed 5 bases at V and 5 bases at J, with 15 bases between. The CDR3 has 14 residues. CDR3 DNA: TGTGCCAGCAGTAAAAGGGGGGGCCTGGAGACCCAGTACTTC. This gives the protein CASSKRGGLETQYF.

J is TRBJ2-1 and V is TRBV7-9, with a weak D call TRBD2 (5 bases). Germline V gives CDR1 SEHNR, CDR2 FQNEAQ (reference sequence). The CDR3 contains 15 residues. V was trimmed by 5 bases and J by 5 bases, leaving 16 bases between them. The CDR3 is CASSPPETIDNEQFF. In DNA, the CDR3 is TGTGCCAGCAGCCCTCCGGAGACTATAGACAATGAGCAGTTCTTC.

The CDR3 loop is CASSASGGGADTQYF. CDR3 bases: TGTGCCAGCAGCGCTAGCGGGGGCGGTGCAGATACGCAGTATTTT. This chain joins TRBV7-2 and TRBJ2-3; 10 bases are a match to TRBD2. CDR1 is SGHTA, CDR2 FQGNSA, per germline. The CDR3 is 15 residues long. V lost 5 bases, J lost 4 bases, and 6 bases stayed unmatched.

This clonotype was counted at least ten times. The CDR3 sequence: CASSLDIETQYF. In nucleotides, the CDR3 is TGTGCCAGCAGTTTGGATATAGAGACCCAGTACTTC. The chain uses TRBV28 and TRBJ2-5; D not resolved. With 3 bases removed from V and 4 bases from J, the gap between germline ends came to 6 bases. Germline-derived CDR1 and CDR2 are MDHEN and SYDVKM. The CDR3 contains 12 residues.

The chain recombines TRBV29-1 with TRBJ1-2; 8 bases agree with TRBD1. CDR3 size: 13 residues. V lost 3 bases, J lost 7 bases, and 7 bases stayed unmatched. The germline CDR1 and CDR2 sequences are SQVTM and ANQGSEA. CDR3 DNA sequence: TGCAGCGTTGATTTAGGACAGGGAGGTGGCTACACCTTC. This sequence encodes CSVDLGQGGGYTF.

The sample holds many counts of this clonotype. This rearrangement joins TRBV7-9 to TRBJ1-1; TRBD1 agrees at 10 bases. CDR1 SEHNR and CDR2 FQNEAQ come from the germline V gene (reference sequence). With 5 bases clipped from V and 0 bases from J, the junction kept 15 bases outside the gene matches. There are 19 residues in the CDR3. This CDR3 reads CASSPYPLDRGLLNTEAFF. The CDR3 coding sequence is TGTGCCAGCAGCCCCTACCCTCTAGACAGGGGGCTCCTGAACACTGAAGCTTTCTTT. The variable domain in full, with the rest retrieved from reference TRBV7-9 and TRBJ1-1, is DTGVSQNPRHKITKRGQNVTFRCDPISEHNRLYWYRQTLGQGPEFLTYFQNEAQLEKSRLLSDRFSAERPKGSFSTLEIQRTEQGDSAMYLCASSPYPLDRGLLNTEAFFGQGTRLTVV.

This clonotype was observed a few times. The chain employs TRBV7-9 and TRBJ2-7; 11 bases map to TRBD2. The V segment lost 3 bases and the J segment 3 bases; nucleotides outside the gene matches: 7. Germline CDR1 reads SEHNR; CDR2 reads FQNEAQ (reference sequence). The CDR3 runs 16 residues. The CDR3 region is CASSFGTSGFFYEQYF. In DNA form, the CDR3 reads TGTGCCAGCAGCTTCGGGACTAGCGGTTTTTTCTACGAGCAGTACTTC.

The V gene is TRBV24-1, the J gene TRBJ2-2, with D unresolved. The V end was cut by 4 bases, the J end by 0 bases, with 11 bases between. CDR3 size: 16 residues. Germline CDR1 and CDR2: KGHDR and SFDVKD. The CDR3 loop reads CATSEPDTTNTGELFF. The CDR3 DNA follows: TGTGCCACCAGTGAACCTGACACAACGAACACCGGGGAGCTGTTTTTT.

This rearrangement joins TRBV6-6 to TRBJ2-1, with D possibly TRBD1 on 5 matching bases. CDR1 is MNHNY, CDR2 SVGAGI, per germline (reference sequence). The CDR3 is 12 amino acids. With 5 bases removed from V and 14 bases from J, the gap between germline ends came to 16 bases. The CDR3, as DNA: TGTGCCAGCAGTCAAGGGGCTACTCGGGAGTTCTTC. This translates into CASSQGATREFF.

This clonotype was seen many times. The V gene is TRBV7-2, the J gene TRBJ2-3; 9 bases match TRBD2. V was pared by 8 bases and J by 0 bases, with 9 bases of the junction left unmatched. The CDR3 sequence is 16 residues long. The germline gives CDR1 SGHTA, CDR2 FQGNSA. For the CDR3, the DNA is TGTGCCAGCCAACTAGCGGGCCCCTATAGCACAGATACGCAGTATTTT. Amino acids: CASQLAGPYSTDTQYF.

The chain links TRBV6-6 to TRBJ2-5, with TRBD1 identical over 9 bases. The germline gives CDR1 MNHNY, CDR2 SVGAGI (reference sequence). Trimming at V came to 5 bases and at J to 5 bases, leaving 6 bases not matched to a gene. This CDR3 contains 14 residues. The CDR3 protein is CASSPKGQGETQYF. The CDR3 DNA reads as TGTGCCAGCAGTCCCAAAGGACAGGGGGAGACCCAGTACTTC.

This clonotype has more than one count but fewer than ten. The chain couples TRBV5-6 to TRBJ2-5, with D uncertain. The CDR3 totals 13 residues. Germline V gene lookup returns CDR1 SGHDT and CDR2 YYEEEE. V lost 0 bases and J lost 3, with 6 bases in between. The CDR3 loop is CASSLEPKETQYF. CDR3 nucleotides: TGTGCCAGCAGCTTGGAGCCAAAAGAGACCCAGTACTTC.

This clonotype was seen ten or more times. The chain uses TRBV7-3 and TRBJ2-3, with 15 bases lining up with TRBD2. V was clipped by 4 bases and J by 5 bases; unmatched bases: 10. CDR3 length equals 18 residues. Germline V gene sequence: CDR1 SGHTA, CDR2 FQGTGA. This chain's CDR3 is CASSSGLAGGHLRDTQYF. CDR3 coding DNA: TGTGCCAGCAGCTCTGGACTAGCGGGGGGGCATCTCAGAGATACGCAGTATTTT.

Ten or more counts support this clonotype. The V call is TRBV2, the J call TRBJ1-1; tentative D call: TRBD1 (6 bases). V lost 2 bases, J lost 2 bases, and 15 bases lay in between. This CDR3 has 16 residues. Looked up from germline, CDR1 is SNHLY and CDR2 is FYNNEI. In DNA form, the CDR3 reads TGTGCCAGCAGTGAATATCGGGACACCTACAACACTGAAGCTTTCTTT. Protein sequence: CASSEYRDTYNTEAFF.